This T cell receptor beta chain emerged from a study of T cells in Graves' hyperthyroidism and ophthalmopathy (dated by TCRdb to between 2018 and 2021). Some background on the complete study: Peripheral blood samples were taken at initial diagnosis, before any treatment was given. A discovery cohort of about a hundred patients, approximately 45 with Graves' ophthalmopathy and under 60 with stable Graves' hyperthyroidism, was used to find distinguishing TCR V-J signatures. An independent validation cohort of around 20 hyperthyroidism patients and 17 patients who later progressed to ophthalmopathy tested prospective prediction of ophthalmopathy. The 100 or so discovery patients were divided at random into training and test sets in a 7:3 ratio. Thyroid tissue and blood T-cell repertoires from six Graves' hyperthyroidism patients were also compared in the study. After blood sampling, hyperthyroidism patients were treated with methimazole at a starting dose of 30 mg daily, and ophthalmopathy patients were treated with high-dose intravenous methylprednisolone. According to the paper, TCR Vbeta CDR3 sequencing was carried out on 120 to 150 peripheral blood samples, which came from fewer than 50 ophthalmopathy, fewer than 80 hyperthyroidism and roughly 17 progressor patients.

The germline V gene encodes CDR1 SGHAT and CDR2 FQNNGV. The CDR3 contains 18 residues, cysteine and phenylalanine counted. CDR3 DNA only is kept here, 54 bases in frame from base 1. Germline trimming: 5 bases from V, 11 bases from J; junction bases outside gene matches: 22. Study-wide conclusions, independent of this receptor: Sample size was not statistically predetermined, and investigators were not blinded to group allocation. A model built on a 13 V-J signature distinguished ophthalmopathy from stable hyperthyroidism, reaching 85% to 90% sensitivity and 81.08% specificity in cross-validation and 80%/75% in testing. During validation, the model predicted progression to ophthalmopathy a median of approximately six months ahead of onset, with almost 71% sensitivity and 72.22% specificity. Blood samples also contained most of the expanded thyroid clonotypes (frequency above 0.001), which suggests that blood repertoires may reflect thyroid immune responses.

Graves' hyperthyroidism was defined as stable when no progression to ophthalmopathy occurred over 18 months of follow-up. Hyperthyroidism patients were newly diagnosed, with disease duration under 2 months, and aged 18 to 65 years. Any patient with an uncontrolled infection, another autoimmune disease, pregnancy or lactation was excluded. Diagnoses were based on clinical symptoms, serum thyroxine and TRAb, thyroid ultrasound and orbital computed tomography. PBMCs were separated from roughly 10 ml of fresh peripheral blood using Ficoll-Paque density gradient centrifugation. Total RNA was extracted with Trizol reagent, and quality was checked on an Agilent 2100 Bioanalyzer. The TCR beta CDR3 regions were amplified from the RNA transcripts. The first round of RT-PCR for the TCR CDR3 was performed with the HTBI primer set and the Qiagen OneStep RT-PCR kit. The libraries were constructed in a second round of multiplex PCR and then size-selected and purified. The libraries were sequenced on an Illumina HiSeq2000 using paired-end 100 bp reads. For the original study's pipeline: Raw data were processed with SOAPnuke, discarding reads with adapters, uncalled bases, mean Phred below 15, or no exact constant-primer or identifier match. COPE v1.2.5 was used to merge the high-quality paired reads, and each unique nucleotide sequence was defined as a clonotype. MiTCR v1.1 was used to align the clonotypes against IMGT TRBV, TRBD and TRBJ reference segments. Only V-J combinations with frequency above 0.0001, covering about 99% of repertoires, were analysed. The TCS score was defined as F50 (clonal expansion) divided by E x V (chaos), with BLOSUM62-based TCRdist calculated between CDR3 peptides within each V-J. Welch's t-statistics and random forest reduced roughly 530 V-J features to 13, which were used in a naive Bayes classifier (R e1071). The similarity between thyroid and blood repertoires was quantified using the Morisita-Horn index. TCRdb's own reprocessing of the public reads used fastp at Q25 and MiXCR and kept productive beta chains. Rows with a matching CDR3 protein are joined into one entry that keeps the most common DNA and genes. TCRdb, not the original authors, processed these V and J calls. For this sample the table gives roughly 800,000 distinct CDR3 sequences, of which more than 30% were detected only once. The ten largest clones capture approximately 8.7% of the sample.

This clonotype has a handful of counts. What antigen it recognizes has not been identified. No much larger clonotype is one base removed from it; base qualities were not supplied. The receptor was derived from a man aged 18 to 29 with Graves' hyperthyroidism. Sequencing was done on a sample of blood. This sequence uses TRBV11-2 and TRBJ1-1; TRBD1 fits 11 bases in the junction. The nucleotide sequence reads as follows: TGTGCCAGCAGCCCATGGGGGGGACAGGGGGGACCCACCTGGGAGGCTTTCTTT. This codes for CASSPWGGQGGPTWEAFF.